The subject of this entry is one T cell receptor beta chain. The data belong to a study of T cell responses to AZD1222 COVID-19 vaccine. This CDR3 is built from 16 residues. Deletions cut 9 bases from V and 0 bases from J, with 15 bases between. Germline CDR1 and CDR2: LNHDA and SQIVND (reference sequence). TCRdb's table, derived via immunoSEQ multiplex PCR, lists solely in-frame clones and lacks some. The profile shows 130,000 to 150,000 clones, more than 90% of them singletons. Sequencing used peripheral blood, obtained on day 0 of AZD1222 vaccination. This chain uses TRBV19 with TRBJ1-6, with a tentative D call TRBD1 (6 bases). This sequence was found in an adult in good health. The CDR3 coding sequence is TGTGCCAGCATGACGCAGGGGAGCTCCTATAATTCACCCCTCCACTTT. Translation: CASMTQGSSYNSPLHF.